These 18 T cell receptor beta chains came from one sample sequenced in a study of shared clonotypes between healthy human individuals. Sequencing used immunoSEQ multiplex PCR; TCRdb keeps in-frame clones, though not all of them. The table has 740,000 or so clones, around 78% seen once. The sequenced sample consisted of memory CD4+ T cells sorted from blood. As to subset: CD45RA-negative fraction. The receptors here all came from a woman aged 25 to 39 in good health.

In its sample, this clone was seen many times. The chain is built from TRBV9 and TRBJ2-7; 7 nucleotides align to TRBD2. The V gene end was trimmed by 4 bases and the J gene end by 3 bases; junction bases not matched to a gene: 7. There are 14 residues in the CDR3. Germline CDR1 reads SGDLS; CDR2 reads YYNGEE. The CDR3 DNA sequence: TGTGCCAGCAGCCCCCGCGGGAGACTCTACGAGCAGTACTTC. Translated, it gives CASSPRGRLYEQYF.

The chain joins TRBV11-2 to TRBJ2-3, with TRBD2 matching over 10 bases. This CDR3 has 15 residues. The germline V gene encodes CDR1 SGHAT and CDR2 FQNNGV. With V trimmed by 5 bases and J by 3 bases, 5 bases remained unmatched. Here the CDR3 reads CASSLAGEPTDTQYF. Written as DNA, the CDR3 is TGTGCCAGCAGCCTAGCGGGAGAGCCGACAGATACGCAGTATTTT.

The rearrangement links TRBV20-1 to TRBJ1-2; D might be TRBD1 (5 bases). The V gene lost 4 bases and the J gene lost 7 bases, with 10 bases spanning the gap. Germline lookup yields CDR1 DFQATT and CDR2 SNEGSKA (reference sequence). The CDR3 has 11 residues. As DNA, the CDR3 is TGCAGTGCTAATCAAGGGGTTGGCTACACCTTC. Translation gives CSANQGVGYTF.

The chain uses TRBV7-8 and TRBJ1-2; D is unresolved. Trimming took 1 base from V and 3 from J, leaving 12 bases between them. Per the germline V gene, CDR1 is SGHVS and CDR2 is FQNEAQ. The CDR3 length is 15 residues. CDR3 sequence: CASSLGGQLYYGYTF. CDR3 in DNA: TGTGCCAGCAGCTTAGGGGGTCAGCTTTACTATGGCTACACCTTC.

The chain couples TRBV25-1 to TRBJ2-3; D possibly uses TRBD1 or TRBD2 (5 bases each). The germline V and J ends were trimmed by 11 bases and 1 base, with 22 bases remaining between them. This CDR3 region has 16 residues. The germline CDR1 and CDR2 sequences are MGHDK and SYGVNS. The CDR3 loop is CAASGVRGNRTDTQYF. The CDR3 nucleotides are TGTGCCGCTTCCGGGGTCCGGGGCAATCGCACAGATACGCAGTATTTT.

The chain combines TRBV28 with TRBJ2-1; 10 bases align to TRBD2. The length of the CDR3 is 14 residues. Germline V CDR1 and CDR2: MDHEN, SYDVKM. J lost 8 bases, V lost 5 bases, and 6 bases had no gene match. CDR3 DNA: TGTGCCAGCAGTGCCCTAGCGGGAGCATATGAGCAGTTCTTC. It specifies CASSALAGAYEQFF. The entire variable domain, with the rest obtained from reference TRBV28 and TRBJ2-1, is as follows: DVKVTQSSRYLVKRTGEKVFLECVQDMDHENMFWYRQDPGLGLRLIYFSYDVKMKEKGDIPEGYSVSREKKERFSLILESASTNQTSMYLCASSALAGAYEQFFGPGTRLTVL.

V gene TRBV28 combines with J gene TRBJ1-3; D is undetermined. Trimming shortened V by 5 bases and J by 1 base, and 12 bases separated the two germline ends. This CDR3 has 15 residues. Germline V gene data show CDR1 as MDHEN and CDR2 as SYDVKM. The DNA for the CDR3 is TGTGCCAGCAGTCCCCCGGGATGGTCTGGAAACACCATATATTTT. Protein: CASSPPGWSGNTIYF.

The CDR3 coding sequence is TGTGCCAGCAGCTTAGGGCAGCGGGACATTCAGTACTTC. Residues: CASSLGQRDIQYF. The chain has TRBV11-2 and TRBJ2-4; a weak D match, TRBD2 (6 bases). Germline V gene data show CDR1 as SGHAT and CDR2 as FQNNGV. Trimming took off 1 base at V and 8 bases at J, with 9 bases between the two ends. This CDR3 is 13 amino acids long.

The chain is built from TRBV15 and TRBJ1-3; no clear D. Trimming shortened V by 5 bases and J by 2 bases, and 7 bases separated the two germline ends. The CDR3 has 13 residues. The V gene's germline CDR1 is LNHNV and CDR2 YYDKDF (reference sequence). The CDR3, as DNA: TGTGCCACCAGCTTTAGCCCTGGAAACACCATATATTTT. Protein product: CATSFSPGNTIYF.

This clone has only a few counts. The CDR3 loop is CASSTTKNSGRGTDTQYF. As DNA, the CDR3 is TGCGCCAGCAGTACCACTAAAAATAGCGGGAGAGGTACAGATACGCAGTATTTT. V gene TRBV10-1 combines with J gene TRBJ2-3, with 9 bases identical to TRBD2. The CDR3 sequence is 18 residues long. Germline trimming cut 5 bases from V and 3 bases from J; bases unmatched to any gene: 15. Germline V gene sequence: CDR1 WNHNN, CDR2 SYGVQD (reference sequence).

The rearrangement joins TRBV7-2 to TRBJ1-1, with D possibly matching TRBD1 (5 bases). Germline CDR1 SGHTA, CDR2 FQGNSA. The CDR3 spans 16 residues. V lost 5 bases and J lost 1, with 17 bases in between. This CDR3 is CASSPRGQTRNTEAFF. CDR3 bases: TGTGCCAGCAGCCCGAGGGGTCAAACCCGGAACACTGAAGCTTTCTTT.

The chain combines TRBV7-9 with TRBJ1-5; tentative D call: TRBD1 (6 bases). CDR1 and CDR2 (germline): SEHNR, FQNEAQ (reference sequence). V was shortened by 0 bases and J by 0 bases, with 18 bases between the two germline ends. CDR3 length: 19 residues. The CDR3 DNA is TGTGCCAGCAGCTTAGCGTTGGGGGCGGACGATTATAGCAATCAGCCCCAGCATTTT. Translating gives CASSLALGADDYSNQPQHF. The full variable domain, its missing parts supplied by reference TRBV7-9 and TRBJ1-5, is DTGVSQNPRHKITKRGQNVTFRCDPISEHNRLYWYRQTLGQGPEFLTYFQNEAQLEKSRLLSDRFSAERPKGSFSTLEIQRTEQGDSAMYLCASSLALGADDYSNQPQHFGDGTRLSIL.

This chain uses TRBV28 with TRBJ2-7, with TRBD2 identical over 15 bases. V lost 6 bases, J lost 6 bases, and 9 bases stayed unmatched. Germline values: CDR1 MDHEN, CDR2 SYDVKM. CDR3 length: 16 residues. CDR3 residues: CASSLAGTSGRPEQYF. The CDR3 nucleotides read TGTGCCAGCAGCCTCGCCGGGACTAGCGGGAGGCCCGAGCAGTACTTC.

This rearrangement joins TRBV27 to TRBJ1-4; TRBD1 might be the D (5 bases). Trimming stripped 6 bases from V and 6 bases from J, with 20 bases between. The CDR3 is made up of 16 amino acids. Germline-derived CDR1 and CDR2 are MNHEY and SMNVEV (reference sequence). CDR3 bases: TGTGCCAGCAGCCCAGGGTACGTGGCATTAGATGAAAAACTGTTTTTT. Amino acid sequence: CASSPGYVALDEKLFF.

CDR3: CASRTQGGGYGYTF. The CDR3 nucleotides read TGTGCCAGCAGGACACAGGGAGGCGGCTATGGCTACACCTTC. The chain has TRBV28 and TRBJ1-2, with a tentative D call TRBD1 (6 bases). The CDR3 covers 14 residues. Germline-derived CDR1 and CDR2 are MDHEN and SYDVKM. V was shortened by 6 bases and J by 4 bases, with 15 bases between the two germline ends.

V and J are TRBV7-2 and TRBJ2-3; perhaps TRBD2 as D (5 bases). Germline assignment: CDR1 SGHTA and CDR2 FQGNSA. Trimming removed 1 base from V and 0 bases from J, with 8 bases in between. The CDR3 covers 15 residues. The CDR3 DNA is TGTGCCAGCAGCTTAGGACTATCGAGCACAGATACGCAGTATTTT. This sequence encodes CASSLGLSSTDTQYF.

This clone occurred a few times. The V call is TRBV5-1, the J call TRBJ1-4; D call uncertain. The CDR3 spans 14 residues. With 8 bases removed from V and 2 bases from J, the gap between germline ends came to 13 bases. Germline values: CDR1 SGHRS, CDR2 YFSETQ. CDR3 protein: CASKMEATNEKLFF. Written as DNA, the CDR3 is TGCGCCAGTAAAATGGAGGCGACTAATGAAAAACTGTTTTTT.

A single count supports this clone. Other nucleotide sequences from this sample produce the same CDR3. The chain links TRBV6-5 to TRBJ2-7; TRBD1 or TRBD2 may be the D gene (5 bases each). The V gene lost 0 bases and the J gene lost 5 bases, with 11 bases spanning the gap. The V gene's germline CDR1 is MNHEY and CDR2 SVGAGI. This CDR3 is built from 14 residues. Here the CDR3 reads CASSYSGRRDEQYF. CDR3 sequence (DNA): TGTGCCAGCAGTTACTCGGGACGGCGGGACGAGCAGTACTTC.